The T cell receptor (beta chain) described here comes from a study of Graves' ophthalmopathy and Graves' hyperthyroidism. Scientists amplified the TCR beta CDR3 regions from RNA transcripts. HTBI primers were used in a first-round RT-PCR, which preceded a second-round multiplex PCR. TCRdb reanalysed the multiplex PCR reads using MiXCR and keeps one entry per CDR3 protein. This table holds more than 300,000 distinct CDR3 sequences, approximately 18% found once. Many counts were recorded for this clonotype. This CDR3 spans 15 amino acids. V shed 5 bases, J shed 4 bases, and the junction held 8 bases outside the gene matches. Germline V CDR1 and CDR2: MNHEY, SMNVEV (reference sequence).

Sequenced material: peripheral blood. The rearrangement links TRBV27 to TRBJ1-2; 9 bases agree with TRBD1. The origin of this receptor is an adult woman with stable Graves' hyperthyroidism. The CDR3, as DNA: TGTGCCAGCAGTCCTCGGACAGGGGATATCTATGGCTACACCTTC. Amino acids: CASSPRTGDIYGYTF.